This T cell receptor beta chain emerged from a study of T cell responses to AZD1222 COVID-19 vaccine. The study, taken as a whole, reports: Regions 160-218 and 743-854 dominated among vaccine-associated CD4 TCRs spanning spike. Rises in breadth and depth of Spike-specific TCRs came after two AZD1222 doses.

This clone was found once. Its antigen remains unknown. Produced via immunoSEQ multiplex PCR; TCRdb's table is partial and in-frame only. The sample yields around 70,000 clones, about nine tenths seen once. The source was peripheral blood, collected on day 0 of AZD1222 vaccination. The sequence derives from an adult in good health.

The CDR3 nucleotides read TGTGCCAGCAGTCCTTTGAGGGCCATGAACACTGAAGCTTTCTTT. It is translated as CASSPLRAMNTEAFF. V gene TRBV5-8 combines with J gene TRBJ1-1; D uncertain. The V end lost 5 bases, the J end lost 0 bases, and 14 bases lay between the germline ends. This CDR3 is 15 amino acids long. CDR1 and CDR2 from the germline V gene are SGHTS and YDEGEE.